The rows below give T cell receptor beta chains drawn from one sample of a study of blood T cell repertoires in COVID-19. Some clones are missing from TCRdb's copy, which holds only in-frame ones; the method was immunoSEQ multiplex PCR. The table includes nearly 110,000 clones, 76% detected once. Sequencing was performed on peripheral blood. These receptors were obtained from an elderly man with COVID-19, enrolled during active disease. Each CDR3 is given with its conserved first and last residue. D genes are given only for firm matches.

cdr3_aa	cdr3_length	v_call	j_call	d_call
CASSVKSGNEQFF	13	TRBV9	TRBJ2-1	-
CASSPDSSSPNTGELFF	17	TRBV7-9	TRBJ2-2	-
CATSPNSGSSYNEQFF	16	TRBV24-1	TRBJ2-1	-
CASSHDTGAGGYTF	14	TRBV7-9	TRBJ1-2	TRBD1
CASSDAAGGNSPLHF	15	TRBV6-4	TRBJ1-6	TRBD1
CASSSTGGRHLYEQYF	16	TRBV28	TRBJ2-7	TRBD1
CASSIVGRSSYEQYF	15	TRBV19	TRBJ2-7	-
CASNQEREGREQFF	14	TRBV28	TRBJ2-1	TRBD2
CATSREGGRAANEQFF	16	TRBV15	TRBJ2-1	TRBD2
CASSPPSGTLHF	12	TRBV18	TRBJ1-6	-
CASSFRAGAREQYF	14	TRBV13	TRBJ2-7	-
CASSTRTGPYEQYF	14	TRBV19	TRBJ2-7	TRBD1
CASSLVNSGNTIYF	14	TRBV7-8	TRBJ1-3	-
CASSFSGTNTGELFF	15	TRBV6-6	TRBJ2-2	-
CASSQDLEDEQYF	13	TRBV4-2	TRBJ2-7	-
CASSYVTGRGTEAFF	15	TRBV6-5	TRBJ1-1	-
CASSFKRETGELFF	14	TRBV5-4	TRBJ2-2	TRBD2
CAWAGTGAEKLFF	13	TRBV30	TRBJ1-4	TRBD1
CASSVGGAEVQPQHF	15	TRBV9	TRBJ1-5	-
CASAGNPASGANVLTF	16	TRBV28	TRBJ2-6	-
CASSSNPDTEAFF	13	TRBV28	TRBJ1-1	-
CASSPMLTGADEQYF	15	TRBV3-1/TRBV3-2	TRBJ2-7	TRBD1
CASSFDERGYTDTQYF	16	TRBV7-8	TRBJ2-3	-
CASSYSYGIYEQYF	14	TRBV6-2/TRBV6-3	TRBJ2-7	-
CASSLQGNTEAFF	13	TRBV7-8	TRBJ1-1	-
CASSLVGQYNEQFF	14	TRBV5-4	TRBJ2-1	-
CASSLLRDGANVLTF	15	TRBV28	TRBJ2-6	-
CASSLSDSGYYEQYF	15	TRBV27	TRBJ2-7	-
CATSRHGDEQYF	12	TRBV15	TRBJ2-7	-